The next 24 T cell receptor beta chains were all read from a single sample in a study of T cells after posttransplantation cyclophosphamide. Cyclophosphamide on days +3 and +4 followed busulfan-fludarabine conditioning and a marrow graft. The protocol was immunoSEQ multiplex PCR, while the TCRdb copy is restricted to in-frame clones and leaves out a portion. The table has about 1,600 clones, 67% seen once. The sequences come from CD8+ T cells sorted from PBMCs, collected after allogeneic stem cell transplant with posttransplant cyclophosphamide. These TCRs come from a male patient between 25 and 39 years old who received an allogeneic stem cell transplant from a related donor, was CMV-positive, and had acute GVHD only. A subset of T cells may come from the graft donor.

The gene calls are TRBV7-9 and TRBJ2-3; TRBD2 is a possible D gene (6 bases). CDR3 size: 16 residues. CDR1 SEHNR and CDR2 FQNEAQ come from the germline V gene (reference sequence). V lost 0 bases, J lost 4 bases, and 14 bases lay in between. The CDR3 is CASSLAEGSFSDTQYF. The CDR3, as DNA: TGTGCCAGCAGCTTAGCGGAGGGCAGCTTTTCAGATACGCAGTATTTT.

V and J are TRBV15 and TRBJ2-1; D is possibly TRBD2 (6 bases). This CDR3 has 14 amino acids. The germline gives CDR1 LNHNV, CDR2 YYDKDF (reference sequence). Trimming took 1 base from V and 6 from J, leaving 10 bases between them. The CDR3 DNA sequence: TGTGCCACCAGCAGAGCCCGACTAGGCAATGAGCAGTTCTTC. Translating it yields CATSRARLGNEQFF.

This chain uses TRBV6-1 with TRBJ2-2, with D unclear. Germline values: CDR1 MNHNS, CDR2 SASEGT. V was cut by 10 bases and J by 8 bases, with 17 bases left in between. The CDR3 loop spans 13 amino acids. In nucleotides, the CDR3 is TGTGCCACCCCCCCATGGGCAGGTGGGGAGCTGTTTTTT. This translates into CATPPWAGGELFF.

The chain couples TRBV19 to TRBJ1-1; D call uncertain. In germline, CDR1 is LNHDA, CDR2 SQIVND (reference sequence). The CDR3 is made up of 18 amino acids. V was cut by 0 bases and J by 3 bases, with 20 bases left in between. Here the CDR3 DNA reads TGTGCCAGTAGTATAGATCTAGGTGGTTCGAACGAGGACACTGAAGCTTTCTTT. As protein: CASSIDLGGSNEDTEAFF.

This rearrangement joins TRBV6-6 to TRBJ1-1; 7 positions match TRBD1. This CDR3 comprises 16 residues. Unmatched junction bases numbered 9, after V lost 5 bases and J lost 0 bases. The germline V gene has CDR1 MNHNY and CDR2 SVGAGI (reference sequence). CDR3 residues: CASSLTAGQLNTEAFF. DNA of the CDR3: TGTGCCAGCAGTCTCACGGCGGGACAGCTGAACACTGAAGCTTTCTTT.

The chain employs TRBV2 and TRBJ2-3; 7 nucleotides agree with TRBD1. Germline assignment: CDR1 SNHLY and CDR2 FYNNEI. V shed 6 bases and J 2 bases; nucleotides not matched to a gene: 5. The CDR3 spans 14 residues. CDR3 protein: CASRTGSPTDTQYF. In DNA form, the CDR3 reads TGTGCCAGCAGGACAGGGTCGCCCACAGATACGCAGTATTTT.

As concerns this clone: Mismatch with germline at one junction end may stem from a read error. V is TRBV5-1 and J is TRBJ1-2; D perhaps matches TRBD1 (5 bases). CDR1 SGHRS and CDR2 YFSETQ come from the germline V gene. CDR3 length: 13 amino acids. This CDR3 reads CASSAQETYGYTF. The CDR3 bases are TGTGCCAGCAGCGCACAGGAGACCTATGGCTACACCTTC.

This clone was counted only a few times. The chain recombines TRBV7-9 with TRBJ2-7; the D is unclear. Looked up from germline, CDR1 is SEHNR and CDR2 is FQNEAQ (reference sequence). V was pared by 5 bases and J by 1 base, with 3 bases between. This CDR3 contains 11 residues. CDR3 sequence (DNA): TGTGCCAGCAGCCCGTCCTACGAGCAGTACTTC. This translates into CASSPSYEQYF.

The rearrangement joins TRBV29-1 to TRBJ2-1, with 10 bases lining up with TRBD1. The V segment lost 1 base and the J segment 4 bases; nucleotides outside the gene matches: 7. The germline gives CDR1 SQVTM, CDR2 ANQGSEA. The CDR3 contains 16 residues. Here the CDR3 DNA reads TGCAGCGTTGAAGGCGGGACAGGGGTCAAGTACAATGAGCAGTTCTTC. Translating gives CSVEGGTGVKYNEQFF.

This clone appeared a few times. In DNA form, the CDR3 reads TGTGCCAGCAGCAACGAAACAGGGATGAACACTGAAGCTTTCTTT. Translated: CASSNETGMNTEAFF. The chain recombines TRBV21-1 with TRBJ1-1; the D call TRBD1 from the table was never checked on the DNA. TRBV21-1 is termed a pseudogene. The CDR3 has 15 amino acids.

This chain joins TRBV27 and TRBJ2-7, with D maybe TRBD1 (6 bases). This CDR3 is 13 amino acids long. V gave up 2 bases and J gave up 2 bases, with 7 bases separating them. In germline, CDR1 is MNHEY, CDR2 SMNVEV (reference sequence). Written as DNA, the CDR3 is TGTGCCAGCAGTTTACACAGGGCCTACGAGCAGTACTTC. It yields the protein CASSLHRAYEQYF.

The chain links TRBV4-1 to TRBJ2-7; D is possibly TRBD2 (6 bases). The CDR3 consists of 14 residues. The V end lost 3 bases, the J end lost 5 bases, and 14 bases lay between the germline ends. Germline values: CDR1 MGHRA, CDR2 YSYEKL. The CDR3 loop reads CASSQVGGRNEQYF. The CDR3 nucleotides are TGCGCCAGCAGCCAGGTCGGAGGGAGGAACGAGCAGTACTTC.

The chain has TRBV7-6 and TRBJ2-3, with 10 bases matching TRBD2. Per germline, CDR1 SGHVS and CDR2 FNYEAQ. The CDR3 sequence is 16 residues long. Unmatched junction bases numbered 8, after V lost 0 bases and J lost 8 bases. This CDR3 is CASSLASAGGLSTQYF. CDR3 in DNA: TGTGCCAGCAGCTTAGCGTCAGCGGGGGGGCTAAGTACGCAGTATTTT. Supplemented by reference TRBV7-6 and TRBJ2-3, the full variable domain reads GAGVSQSPRYKVTKRGQDVALRCDPISGHVSLYWYRQALGQGPEFLTYFNYEAQQDKSGLPNDRFSAERPEGSISTLTIQRTEQRDSAMYRCASSLASAGGLSTQYFGPGTRLTVL.

V gene TRBV6-4 combines with J gene TRBJ2-6; tentative D call: TRBD1 (5 bases). The CDR3 has 18 residues. Trimming took off 0 bases at V and 1 base at J, with 13 bases between the two ends. The V gene's germline CDR1 is MRHNA and CDR2 SNTAGT. Here the CDR3 reads CASSDSRQTASGANVLTF. CDR3 bases: TGTGCCAGCAGTGACTCGAGGCAGACAGCTTCTGGGGCCAACGTCCTGACTTTC.

The chain joins TRBV7-7 to TRBJ1-3, with D maybe TRBD1 (6 bases). This CDR3 has 15 amino acids. V was cut by 5 bases and J by 0 bases, with 11 bases left in between. The germline gives CDR1 SSHAT, CDR2 FNYEAQ (reference sequence). The CDR3 sequence: CASSVGQSSGNTIYF. The CDR3 DNA reads as TGTGCCAGCAGCGTCGGACAGTCCTCTGGAAACACCATATATTTT. The whole variable domain, remainder taken from reference TRBV7-7 and TRBJ1-3, is GAGVSQSPRYKVTKRGQDVTLRCDPISSHATLYWYQQALGQGPEFLTYFNYEAQPDKSGLPSDRFSAERPEGSISTLTIQRTEQRDSAMYRCASSVGQSSGNTIYFGEGSWLTVV.

In its sample, this clone was seen a few times. The rearrangement uses TRBV7-9 and TRBJ2-3, with D perhaps matching TRBD2 (5 bases). V was shortened by 5 bases and J by 6 bases, with 18 bases between the two germline ends. CDR1 SEHNR and CDR2 FQNEAQ come from the germline V gene (reference sequence). CDR3 length: 15 residues. The CDR3 is CASSPPTWERDTQYF. The CDR3 nucleotides read TGTGCCAGCAGCCCACCGACGTGGGAGCGGGATACGCAGTATTTT.

This clone was recorded only once. The rearrangement uses TRBV11-3 and TRBJ2-7; D gene unclear. Germline V gene sequence: CDR1 SGHNT, CDR2 YENEEA. The CDR3 loop spans 14 amino acids. V lost 1 base, J lost 7 bases, and 14 bases lay in between. This chain's CDR3 is CASSLAGNPREQYF. The CDR3 DNA follows: TGTGCCAGCAGCTTAGCTGGTAATCCTAGGGAGCAGTACTTC.

In the case of this clone: The germline gene is not matched at one end of the junction; a read error may be the cause. The rearrangement joins TRBV7-9 to TRBJ2-5, with D perhaps matching TRBD2 (7 bases). Per germline, CDR1 SEHNR and CDR2 FQNEAQ (reference sequence). This CDR3 region has 14 residues. This CDR3 reads CASSLAGGQEAQYF. The CDR3 nucleotides read TGTGCCAGCAGCTTAGCGGGGGGGCAAGAGGCCCAGTACTTC. The full variable domain, completed using reference TRBV7-9 and TRBJ2-5, is DTGVSQNPRHKITKRGQNVTFRCDPISEHNRLYWYRQTLGQGPEFLTYFQNEAQLEKSRLLSDRFSAERPKGSFSTLEIQRTEQGDSAMYLCASSLAGGQEAQYFGPGTRLLVL.

The rearrangement links TRBV7-2 to TRBJ1-6, with D possibly matching TRBD1 (5 bases). V gave up 10 bases and J gave up 4 bases, with 11 bases separating them. Germline lookup yields CDR1 SGHTA and CDR2 FQGNSA. This CDR3 comprises 13 residues. The CDR3 bases are TGTGCCAACCAACGGGGGTATAATTCACCCCTCCACTTT. As protein: CANQRGYNSPLHF.

This clone has just one count. This chain uses TRBV7-2 with TRBJ2-7; 8 bases match TRBD1. This CDR3 spans 15 amino acids. The germline V gene has CDR1 SGHTA and CDR2 FQGNSA. V lost 5 bases, J lost 2 bases, and 8 bases stayed unmatched. The CDR3 DNA reads as TGTGCCAGCAGCACGTCCGGGACAGGCGCCTACGAGCAGTACTTC. Protein product: CASSTSGTGAYEQYF.

The gene calls are TRBV4-1 and TRBJ2-2; 8 bases align to TRBD1. Germline V gene lookup returns CDR1 MGHRA and CDR2 YSYEKL. CDR3 size: 14 residues. Losses at the gene ends were 4 bases for V and 4 bases for J; bases not matched to a gene: 2. This CDR3 is CASSRDRSTGELFF. The CDR3 DNA reads as TGCGCCAGCAGCCGGGACAGGAGCACCGGGGAGCTGTTTTTT.

This clone was observed a few times. The rearrangement links TRBV6-5 to TRBJ1-2; D is ambiguous. The CDR3 loop spans 13 amino acids. The germline V gene encodes CDR1 MNHEY and CDR2 SVGAGI. Trimming stripped 2 bases from V and 4 bases from J, with 8 bases between. CDR3 protein: CASSYGQSYGYTF. The CDR3 DNA reads as TGTGCCAGCAGTTACGGGCAGTCCTATGGCTACACCTTC.

The chain has TRBV28 and TRBJ1-6; the match to TRBD1 covers 7 bases. The V gene end was trimmed by 6 bases and the J gene end by 1 base; junction bases not matched to a gene: 15. Germline V gene data show CDR1 as MDHEN and CDR2 as SYDVKM. The CDR3 length is 19 residues. The CDR3 sequence is CASSTYLTGVESYNSPLHF. Here the CDR3 DNA reads TGTGCCAGCAGCACTTACCTAACAGGGGTAGAGTCCTATAATTCACCCCTCCACTTT.

DNA of the CDR3: TGTGCCAGCAGCTCTTGGAGTTCGGGGGGGAGGGCTGAAGCTTTCTTT. Its protein product is CASSSWSSGGRAEAFF. The chain employs TRBV7-9 and TRBJ1-1; weak D call: TRBD1 (5 bases). This CDR3 spans 16 amino acids. The germline V gene has CDR1 SEHNR and CDR2 FQNEAQ (reference sequence). V was trimmed by 4 bases and J by 6 bases, leaving 21 bases between them. Together with reference TRBV7-9 and TRBJ1-1, the CDR3 gives the full variable domain: DTGVSQNPRHKITKRGQNVTFRCDPISEHNRLYWYRQTLGQGPEFLTYFQNEAQLEKSRLLSDRFSAERPKGSFSTLEIQRTEQGDSAMYLCASSSWSSGGRAEAFFGQGTRLTVV.